A selection of T cell receptor beta chains follows, all from one sample in a study of technical replicates of blood from a handful of donors. TCRdb's copy holds only in-frame clones and misses some; the assay was immunoSEQ multiplex PCR. The sample shows almost 55,000 clones, around 95% of them seen only once. Sequences were obtained from T cells isolated from PBMCs. These receptors were collected from a human donor in good health. Each CDR3 is given with its conserved first and last residue. D genes are given only for firm matches.

V gene	J gene	D gene	CDR3 protein	CDR3 DNA
TRBV28	TRBJ2-1	-	CASSLEAIYNEQFF	TGTGCCAGCAGTTTAGAGGCTATCTACAATGAGCAGTTCTTC
TRBV7-9	TRBJ1-1	-	CASSLGLAGITEAFF	TGTGCCAGCAGCTTAGGACTAGCGGGAATCACTGAAGCTTTCTTT
TRBV7-9	TRBJ2-3	TRBD2	CASSLVGSGAAEDTQYF	TGTGCCAGCAGCTTAGTGGGGAGCGGGGCAGCCGAAGATACGCAGTATTTT
TRBV7-9	TRBJ2-5	-	CASSLVAGGWGETQYF	TGTGCCAGCAGCTTAGTTGCAGGAGGTTGGGGAGAGACCCAGTACTTC
TRBV5-4	TRBJ2-5	-	CASSLRGGAVETQYF	TGTGCCAGCAGCTTGAGGGGAGGAGCGGTAGAGACCCAGTACTTC
TRBV11-2	TRBJ2-3	TRBD2	CASSLFASGSTDTQYF	TGTGCCAGCAGCTTATTCGCTAGCGGTAGCACAGATACGCAGTATTTT
TRBV7-3	TRBJ1-2	TRBD1	CASSLGQGAGGYTF	TGTGCCAGCAGCTTAGGACAGGGCGCAGGTGGCTACACCTTC
TRBV7-8	TRBJ2-5	-	CASSHYRFGQGRYQETQYF	TGTGCCAGCAGCCATTATCGTTTCGGGCAGGGAAGGTACCAAGAGACCCAGTACTTC
TRBV28	TRBJ2-1	TRBD2	CAIAGVAYNEQFF	TGTGCCATAGCGGGAGTCGCCTACAATGAGCAGTTCTTC
TRBV29-1	TRBJ1-3	-	CSVVAVSGNTIYF	TGCAGCGTTGTTGCGGTTTCTGGAAACACCATATATTTT
TRBV29-1	TRBJ2-3	-	CSVTTGSNTDTQYF	TGCAGCGTTACCACGGGGAGTAACACAGATACGCAGTATTTT
TRBV5-1	TRBJ1-1	-	CASSPGAVPMNTEAFF	TGCGCCAGCAGCCCAGGGGCAGTTCCTATGAACACTGAAGCTTTCTTT
TRBV5-1	TRBJ1-1	TRBD1	CASSLVGGQGAEAFF	TGCGCCAGCAGCTTGGTGGGGGGACAGGGTGCGGAAGCTTTCTTT